A selection of T cell receptor beta chains follows, all from one sample in a study of human T cells and chemical hapten exposure. TCRdb redid the calling of the RACE reads with MiXCR, one entry per CDR3 protein. The sample includes about 340,000 distinct CDR3 sequences, approximately 6.3% of them seen just once. Sample: whole blood, taken in connection with sensitization to the hapten diphenylcyclopropenone (DPC). The receptors were gathered from a woman in her late teens or twenties with alopecia areata. Some clones in this sample may be carry-over from other donors' samples. Each CDR3 is given with its conserved first and last residue. The D gene is left open where the match is weak. Not all rows give a size; the values are once, few, many and, for expanded clones, a class.

V gene	J gene	clone size	D gene	CDR3 DNA	CDR3 protein
TRBV20-1	TRBJ2-3	many	NA	TGCAGTGCTAGCAACATTCGGGACTCAACAAGTACAGATACGCAGTATTTT	CSASNIRDSTSTDTQYF
TRBV18	TRBJ1-2	many	NA	TGTGCCAGCTCACCACTACCCGGAATTACGAAACACTATGGCTACACCTTC	CASSPLPGITKHYGYTF
TRBV20-1	TRBJ2-6	NA	NA	TGCAGTGCCGAGCCGGAGACCGGGGCCAACGTCCTGACTTTC	CSAEPETGANVLTF
TRBV6-2/TRBV6-3	TRBJ1-1	few	TRBD1	TGTGCCAGCAGCCCTATCGACAGGGACACTGAAGCTTTCTTT	CASSPIDRDTEAFF
TRBV20-1	TRBJ1-1	few	NA	TGCAGTGCCATGCCAGGGATGTTACCCCCCACTGAAGCTTTCTTT	CSAMPGMLPPTEAFF
TRBV4-3	TRBJ2-5	few	NA	TGCGCCAGCAGCCTCGACTACCAAGAGACCCAGTACTTC	CASSLDYQETQYF
TRBV7-2	TRBJ2-3	many	TRBD2	TGTGCCAGCAGCGTAACTAGCGGCGCACAGGGTACGCAGTATTTT	CASSVTSGAQGTQYF
TRBV7-9	TRBJ2-1	many	NA	TGTGCCAGCAGCTACAGGGAAGTAGTCTACAATGAGCAGTTCTTC	CASSYREVVYNEQFF
TRBV18	TRBJ1-5	NA	NA	TGTGCCAGCTCAGAGCAGGCAAGCAATCAGCCCCAGCATTTT	CASSEQASNQPQHF
TRBV4-2	TRBJ2-2	few	NA	TGTGCCAGCAGCCAAGATCGGGCATTTGGCACCGGGGAGCTGTTTTTT	CASSQDRAFGTGELFF
TRBV3-1	TRBJ1-1	NA	NA	TGTGCCAGCAGCCAATCGGGACGGGAAGCTTTCTTT	CASSQSGREAFF
TRBV20-1	TRBJ1-6	few	NA	TGCAGTGCTAGGGGGGGTGGTGAGAATTCACCCCTCCACTTT	CSARGGGENSPLHF
TRBV6-4	TRBJ2-1	few	TRBD2	TGTGCCAGCAGTGACTCCCCCGGGGGGTTGGATGGGCAGTTCTTC	CASSDSPGGLDGQFF
TRBV29-1	TRBJ2-6	many	TRBD1	TGCAGCGTTGAACGGACAGGGCATACAGGGGCCAACGTCCTGACTTTC	CSVERTGHTGANVLTF
TRBV27	TRBJ1-2	NA	NA	TGTGCCAGCAGACTGACAGGATCCTTCTATGGCTACACCTTC	CASRLTGSFYGYTF
TRBV20-1	TRBJ2-2	few	NA	TGCAGTGCTAGAGATCCGATGTCGAACACCGGGGAGCTGTTTTTT	CSARDPMSNTGELFF